A single sample gave rise to the 31 T cell receptor beta chains below, sequenced in a study of OX40 agonist ivuxolimab in advanced cancers. Generated by immunoSEQ multiplex PCR, the TCRdb table keeps only in-frame clones and is missing some. The data show about 94,000 clones, with roughly 87% seen just once and just over 0.3% held by the top ten. Source: CD4+ or CD8+ T cells sorted from blood, taken in a trial of the OX40 agonist ivuxolimab. Receptors originate from an adult with an advanced solid tumor such as melanoma, head and neck, liver or kidney cancer.

The rearrangement uses TRBV5-4 and TRBJ1-2; 7 bases are a match to TRBD1. The V gene's germline CDR1 is SGHNT and CDR2 YYREEE (reference sequence). The CDR3 runs 14 residues. Trimming at V came to 0 bases and at J to 6 bases, leaving 5 bases not matched to a gene. CDR3 in DNA: TGTGCCAGCAGCTTGGTTGGCAGGGGGAATGGCTACACCTTC. Translated: CASSLVGRGNGYTF. Full variable domain (remainder filled in from reference TRBV5-4 and TRBJ1-2): ETGVTQSPTHLIKTRGQQVTLRCSSQSGHNTVSWYQQALGQGPQFIFQYYREEENGRGNFPPRFSGLQFPNYSSELNVNALELDDSALYLCASSLVGRGNGYTFGSGTRLTVV.

With regard to this clone: At the DNA level, this CDR3 is encoded by other sequences in the same sample as well. The chain has TRBV27 and TRBJ1-5; D ambiguous. The CDR3 loop spans 14 amino acids. V lost 3 bases and J 1 base, leaving 7 bases between the germline ends. CDR1 MNHEY and CDR2 SMNVEV come from the germline V gene (reference sequence). CDR3 residues: CASSLQGSNQPQHF. As DNA, the CDR3 is TGTGCCAGCAGTTTGCAAGGGAGCAATCAGCCCCAGCATTTT.

The genes are TRBV5-5 and TRBJ2-7; D remains ambiguous. Trimming shortened V by 1 base and J by 6 bases, and 8 bases separated the two germline ends. The germline V gene has CDR1 SGHKS and CDR2 YYEKEE (reference sequence). This CDR3 contains 12 residues. The CDR3 DNA reads TGTGCCAGCAGCTTGACTTCCCCCGAGCAGTACTTC. It codes for CASSLTSPEQYF.

A remark on this clone: Germline and junction disagree at one end, which may indicate a read error. This chain uses TRBV6-5 with TRBJ1-2; 11 bases are shared with TRBD1. There are 13 residues in the CDR3. Germline-derived CDR1 and CDR2 are MNHEY and SVGAGI. The CDR3 DNA follows: TGTGCCAGCAGCTACTCAGGACAGGGGGCCCCCACCTTC. It yields the protein CASSYSGQGAPTF.

Note on this clone: Other DNA sequences from this sample encode an identical CDR3 as well. V usage is TRBV5-1 and J usage is TRBJ2-2, with D unresolved. Trimming stripped 0 bases from V and 1 base from J, with 13 bases between. Germline V CDR1 and CDR2: SGHRS, YFSETQ. The CDR3 runs to 17 residues. The CDR3 DNA sequence: TGCGCCAGCAGCTTGGATATCCTGGCCCTGAACACCGGGGAGCTGTTTTTT. Translating it yields CASSLDILALNTGELFF.

This chain connects TRBV9 to TRBJ2-1; TRBD1 is a possible D gene (5 bases). Per germline, CDR1 SGDLS and CDR2 YYNGEE. The CDR3 is 15 amino acids. V lost 2 bases and J 8 bases, leaving 17 bases between the germline ends. The CDR3 region is CASSVGGAALDEQFF. DNA of the CDR3: TGTGCCAGCAGCGTGGGTGGGGCGGCCCTCGATGAGCAGTTCTTC.

CDR3 protein: CASSVDSGEGREQYF. The CDR3 DNA sequence: TGTGCCAGCAGCGTAGACTCAGGGGAAGGTCGCGAGCAGTACTTC. The V call is TRBV9, the J call TRBJ2-7; possible D gene TRBD1, 6 bases. The CDR3 covers 15 residues. V shed 0 bases and J shed 6 bases, with 16 bases lying between them. Germline assignment: CDR1 SGDLS and CDR2 YYNGEE.

This clone has a handful of counts. V and J are TRBV4-2 and TRBJ2-7; the D gene is possibly TRBD2 (5 bases). Germline V gene sequence: CDR1 LGHNA, CDR2 YNFKEQ. The CDR3 loop spans 13 amino acids. The V gene lost 0 bases and the J gene lost 10 bases, with 13 bases spanning the gap. DNA of the CDR3: TGTGCCAGCAGCCAAGAATACCCGGGGTCACAGTACTTC. Its protein is CASSQEYPGSQYF.

The V gene is TRBV5-1, the J gene TRBJ1-6; TRBD1 is a possible D gene (6 bases). From germline, CDR1 is SGHRS and CDR2 YFSETQ. The CDR3 totals 15 residues. V was shortened by 3 bases and J by 8 bases, with 15 bases between the two germline ends. This CDR3 is CASSSVTGGDSPLHF. The CDR3 bases are TGCGCCAGCAGCTCTGTGACTGGGGGCGATTCACCCCTCCACTTT.

The V call is TRBV6-5, the J call TRBJ1-5; D call uncertain. V lost 2 bases and J lost 8, with 13 bases in between. This CDR3 is 14 amino acids long. Germline CDR1 reads MNHEY; CDR2 reads SVGAGI. The DNA of the CDR3 is TGTGCCAGCAGTTACCGTACGGCCACAGAGCCCCAGCATTTT. Protein product: CASSYRTATEPQHF.

This clone came up once. J is TRBJ1-4 and V is TRBV6-5, with a tentative D call TRBD1 (5 bases). With 6 bases removed from V and 14 bases from J, the gap between germline ends came to 22 bases. The length of the CDR3 is 14 residues. Germline values: CDR1 MNHEY, CDR2 SVGAGI. The CDR3 loop is CASRPQAGAGPLFF. CDR3 DNA sequence: TGTGCCAGCAGGCCACAGGCCGGAGCGGGGCCCCTGTTTTTT.

The chain carries TRBV10-3 and TRBJ2-7; D uncertain. The CDR3 contains 14 residues. Germline values: CDR1 ENHRY, CDR2 SYGVKD. V was trimmed by 7 bases and J by 3 bases, leaving 16 bases between them. The CDR3 sequence: CAIMDQEIGYEQYF. In DNA form, the CDR3 reads TGTGCCATCATGGACCAGGAGATCGGCTACGAGCAGTACTTC.

J is TRBJ2-5 and V is TRBV18; 7 nucleotides agree with TRBD2. The CDR3 loop spans 17 amino acids. After removal of 6 bases from V and 5 bases from J, the junction contained 18 bases not matched to a gene. The germline gives CDR1 KGHSH, CDR2 LQKENI. CDR3 sequence: CASSPRVPAGSSETQYF. CDR3 coding DNA: TGTGCCAGCTCTCCGAGGGTCCCAGCGGGGTCTTCTGAGACCCAGTACTTC.

J is TRBJ1-5 and V is TRBV7-2, with D perhaps matching TRBD1 (5 bases). The CDR3 is made up of 14 amino acids. Germline CDR1 and CDR2: SGHTA and FQGNSA. The V end was cut by 5 bases, the J end by 3 bases, with 11 bases between. CDR3 nucleotide sequence: TGTGCCAGCAGCCCCGGACATCACAATCAGCCCCAGCATTTT. As protein: CASSPGHHNQPQHF. The variable domain in full, completed from reference TRBV7-2 and TRBJ1-5, reads GAGVSQSPSNKVTEKGKDVELRCDPISGHTALYWYRQSLGQGLEFLIYFQGNSAPDKSGLPSDRFSAERTGGSVSTLTIQRTQQEDSAVYLCASSPGHHNQPQHFGDGTRLSIL.

CDR3 in DNA: TGTGCCAGCAGCTTCGAAGGAGGCTATGGCTACACCTTC. Protein sequence: CASSFEGGYGYTF. The V and J genes are TRBV11-2 and TRBJ1-2; D is unresolved. The V gene lost 3 bases and the J gene lost 4 bases, with 9 bases spanning the gap. Germline assignment: CDR1 SGHAT and CDR2 FQNNGV. The CDR3 is made up of 13 amino acids. The full variable domain, with the rest looked up from reference TRBV11-2 and TRBJ1-2, is EAGVAQSPRYKIIEKRQSVAFWCNPISGHATLYWYQQILGQGPKLLIQFQNNGVVDDSQLPKDRFSAERLKGVDSTLKIQPAKLEDSAVYLCASSFEGGYGYTFGSGTRLTVV.

The V call is TRBV6-5, the J call TRBJ1-1; D not certain. V was trimmed by 4 bases and J by 5 bases, leaving 17 bases between them. There are 15 residues in the CDR3. From germline, CDR1 is MNHEY and CDR2 SVGAGI. The CDR3 reads CASSLVPAGLTEAFF. CDR3 bases: TGTGCCAGCAGTTTAGTCCCCGCGGGCCTAACTGAAGCTTTCTTT.

V gene TRBV21-1 combines with J gene TRBJ1-2. TRBV21-1 is a pseudogene segment. The CDR3 sequence is 16 residues long. For the CDR3, the DNA is TGTGCCAGCATCCAAGATAGGGGGGCGCAAGAATATGGCTACACCTTC. It codes for CASIQDRGAQEYGYTF.

The V gene is TRBV28, the J gene TRBJ1-6, with D possibly being TRBD1 (5 bases). CDR3 length: 15 residues. Germline CDR1 is MDHEN and CDR2 is SYDVKM. Trimming removed 2 bases at V and 9 bases at J, with 14 bases between. The CDR3 spells CASSLQQGAVSPLHF. Written as DNA, the CDR3 is TGTGCCAGCAGTTTACAGCAGGGCGCCGTTTCACCCCTCCACTTT. Combining the CDR3 with reference TRBV28 and TRBJ1-6 gives the whole variable domain DVKVTQSSRYLVKRTGEKVFLECVQDMDHENMFWYRQDPGLGLRLIYFSYDVKMKEKGDIPEGYSVSREKKERFSLILESASTNQTSMYLCASSLQQGAVSPLHFGNGTRLTVT.

This rearrangement joins TRBV10-1 to TRBJ1-2; 8 nucleotides align to TRBD1. Unmatched junction bases numbered 12, after V lost 6 bases and J lost 0 bases. Germline CDR1 WNHNN, CDR2 SYGVQD (reference sequence). The CDR3 consists of 17 residues. The CDR3 protein is CASSGTGGPPSNYGYTF. The DNA for the CDR3 is TGCGCCAGCAGCGGGACAGGAGGCCCCCCGTCTAACTATGGCTACACCTTC.

The chain employs TRBV5-1 and TRBJ1-1, with D hard to call. Germline lookup yields CDR1 SGHRS and CDR2 YFSETQ. The V and J ends lost 1 base and 4 bases respectively, with 11 bases between them. The CDR3 has 14 residues. CDR3 coding DNA: TGCGCCAGCAGCTTGATGGTGGAGAGCACTGAAGCTTTCTTT. Its translation: CASSLMVESTEAFF.

The rearrangement links TRBV6-1 to TRBJ1-2, with a weak D call TRBD1 (6 bases). Germline CDR1 and CDR2: MNHNS and SASEGT. The CDR3 is 12 residues long. V lost 4 bases and J lost 4, with 7 bases in between. The CDR3 loop is CASSGGGYGYTF. The CDR3 nucleotides read TGTGCCAGCAGTGGAGGGGGCTATGGCTACACCTTC.

This chain uses TRBV2 with TRBJ2-7; D ambiguous. The CDR3 contains 11 residues. Germline-derived CDR1 and CDR2 are SNHLY and FYNNEI. V lost 7 bases and J lost 5, with 9 bases in between. CDR3 in DNA: TGTGCCAGCATAGTTAGGAACGAGCAGTACTTC. This codes for CASIVRNEQYF.

The genes are TRBV27 and TRBJ2-7; the match to TRBD2 covers 8 bases. The trim removed 6 bases at V and 0 bases at J, leaving 19 bases unmatched. The CDR3 contains 19 residues. Per germline, CDR1 MNHEY and CDR2 SMNVEV (reference sequence). The CDR3 region has the DNA TGTGCCAGCAGGTCGACACACCTTACGGGGGGGGAGAGCTCCTACGAGCAGTACTTC. Translation: CASRSTHLTGGESSYEQYF.

The chain joins TRBV2 to TRBJ2-2; D remains ambiguous. Germline V lookup: CDR1 SNHLY, CDR2 FYNNEI. V lost 6 bases, J lost 5 bases, and 10 bases lay in between. This CDR3 region has 13 residues. The CDR3 nucleotides read TGTGCCAGCAGACCGACCATGACCGGGGAGCTGTTTTTT. As protein: CASRPTMTGELFF.

CDR3 sequence (DNA): TGCAGCGTTGTGCCCCCGGGCGTCGTCCGAACCACTGAAGCTTTCTTT. Translated: CSVVPPGVVRTTEAFF. This chain connects TRBV29-1 to TRBJ1-1; unclear D gene. Trimming cost V 4 bases and J 4 bases, with 22 bases left between them. In germline, CDR1 is SQVTM, CDR2 ANQGSEA. This CDR3 is built from 16 residues.

CDR3 region: CASSPGTGGYEQYF. As DNA, the CDR3 is TGTGCCAGCAGTCCCGGGACAGGGGGATACGAGCAGTACTTC. The J gene is TRBJ2-7, the V gene TRBV2; 11 bases align to TRBD1. This CDR3 is 14 amino acids long. Trimming removed 5 bases from V and 4 bases from J; junction bases left unmatched: 4. Germline V gives CDR1 SNHLY, CDR2 FYNNEI.

The chain employs TRBV10-2 and TRBJ1-2; D may be TRBD1 (6 bases). In germline, CDR1 is WSHSY, CDR2 SAAADI. CDR3 length: 17 residues. The germline V and J ends were trimmed by 6 bases and 6 bases, with 26 bases remaining between them. CDR3 loop: CASRNHNRVLSSDGYTF. The CDR3 DNA sequence: TGCGCCAGCAGAAACCACAACAGGGTTTTGAGTTCGGATGGCTACACCTTC.

DNA for the CDR3: TGTGCTAGTGGAGCGGACAGGGACTCGTCTGAAGCTTTCTTT. Its translation: CASGADRDSSEAFF. The chain recombines TRBV12-5 with TRBJ1-1; 8 bases are shared with TRBD1. There are 14 residues in the CDR3. Germline V gives CDR1 LGHNT, CDR2 FRNRAP. V trimming: 6 bases; J trimming: 6 bases; junction bases outside the gene matches: 9.

The chain combines TRBV14 with TRBJ2-3; D remains unclear. CDR1 is SGHDN, CDR2 FVKESK, per germline. The V and J ends lost 5 bases and 6 bases respectively, with 6 bases between them. The CDR3 is made up of 11 amino acids. CDR3 amino acids: CASSYDDTQYF. CDR3 in DNA: TGTGCCAGCAGCTACGACGATACGCAGTATTTT.

The chain carries TRBV5-4 and TRBJ1-5, with 7 bases aligning to TRBD1. CDR1 is SGHNT and CDR2 is YYREEE in the germline V gene (reference sequence). The CDR3 spans 15 residues. The V gene end was trimmed by 4 bases and the J gene end by 4 bases; junction bases not matched to a gene: 8. CDR3 nucleotides: TGTGCCAGCAGCCGCGACAGGGCTAAGAATCAGCCCCAGCATTTT. This sequence encodes CASSRDRAKNQPQHF.

The chain combines TRBV5-1 with TRBJ1-3; D perhaps matches TRBD1 (6 bases). The CDR3 spans 14 residues. Trimming removed 5 bases from V and 11 bases from J, with 20 bases in between. The germline V gene has CDR1 SGHRS and CDR2 YFSETQ. The CDR3 DNA reads TGCGCCAGCAGTTCCTCGGGGGCCCCCAACGCCATATATTTT. As protein: CASSSSGAPNAIYF.